One T cell receptor beta chain is described in this entry. CDR1 SGHRS and CDR2 YFSETQ come from the germline V gene. The ends were cut back, 4 bases at V and 8 bases at J, with 18 bases in the middle. The CDR3 loop spans 14 amino acids. The data were obtained in a study of tumor-infiltrating lymphocytes in localized non-small cell lung cancer. TCRdb's copy holds only in-frame clones and misses some; the assay was immunoSEQ multiplex PCR. The sample lists 9,000 to 15,000 clones, roughly 70% occurring once. Sequenced: uninvolved lung tissue not adjacent to the tumor. This rearrangement joins TRBV5-1 to TRBJ1-2; maybe TRBD1 (6 bases). The sequence was obtained from a human donor with non-small cell lung cancer. The CDR3 region has the DNA TGCGCCAGCAGCCAGAGACCGGGGGGGCCCGGCTACACCTTC. Its protein product is CASSQRPGGPGYTF.